The source of this T cell receptor (beta chain) is a study of spatial heterogeneity in lung cancer. Study-level findings and limits: The number of expanded tumor alpha and beta chains correlated with mutation number.

By sample share, this clonotype is medium-sized. The antigen is undetermined. The germline V gene encodes CDR1 DFQATT and CDR2 SNEGSKA (reference sequence). The CDR3 has 15 amino acids. Trimming left V 6 bases short and J 1 base short, with 13 bases between. The time point is: sample taken at primary tumor resection. MiXCR was run by TCRdb on the 5' RACE reads, yielding one entry per CDR3 protein. The sample yields 7,500 to 9,500 distinct CDR3 sequences, about 10% seen once. The receptor was derived from a male donor with early-stage non-small cell lung cancer. This specimen consisted of lung tumor tissue, obtained at surgery. This chain links TRBV20-1 with TRBJ2-6; D may be TRBD1 (5 bases). The CDR3 DNA sequence: TGCAGTGCAGGGCAGGGCGAGTCTGGGGCCAACGTCCTGACTTTC. This translates into CSAGQGESGANVLTF.